These 28 T cell receptor beta chains share one sample of origin, sequenced in a study of shared clonotypes between healthy human individuals. Sequencing was performed with immunoSEQ multiplex PCR; in TCRdb, only in-frame clones are kept and a portion is missing. The table has approximately 2,000,000 clones, 85% to 95% seen once. The sample taken for sequencing was naive CD4+ T cells from PBMCs. Noted subset: CD45RA+ positively selected. These receptors were obtained from a man aged 18 to 30 in good health. Some clones in this sample may be carry-over from other donors' samples.

As DNA, the CDR3 is TGTGCCAGCAGCTCCGTGGGACTAGCAATCGCAGATACGCAGTATTTT. Residues: CASSSVGLAIADTQYF. The V call is TRBV7-2, the J call TRBJ2-3; 9 positions agree with TRBD2. Per the germline V gene, CDR1 is SGHTA and CDR2 is FQGNSA. The CDR3 covers 16 residues. V trimming: 4 bases; J trimming: 4 bases; junction bases outside the gene matches: 9.

This rearrangement joins TRBV21-1 to TRBJ2-2; no DNA check was done on the table's D call, TRBD2. TRBV21-1 is a pseudogene. The CDR3 runs 18 residues. CDR3 region: CASSKGVLAGQLVGELFF. In DNA form, the CDR3 reads TGTGCCAGCAGCAAAGGTGTACTAGCGGGACAACTGGTCGGGGAGCTGTTTTTT.

V and J are TRBV6-6 and TRBJ1-5, with 7 bases matching TRBD1. The V and J ends lost 7 bases and 3 bases, in that order; junction bases with no gene match: 6. This CDR3 is 14 amino acids long. Germline V gene data show CDR1 as MNHNY and CDR2 as SVGAGI (reference sequence). The chain's CDR3 is CASNDRENNQPQHF. The CDR3 DNA reads as TGTGCCAGCAACGACAGGGAAAACAATCAGCCCCAGCATTTT.

The genes are TRBV5-6 and TRBJ2-7; a possible D gene is TRBD2 (5 bases). The germline CDR1 and CDR2 sequences are SGHDT and YYEEEE. The CDR3 runs to 14 residues. Deletions cut 4 bases from V and 6 bases from J, with 17 bases between. Here the CDR3 DNA reads TGTGCCAGCAGCCGACAAACGGGGTCTGGCGAGCAGTACTTC. Its protein is CASSRQTGSGEQYF.

V gene TRBV2 combines with J gene TRBJ1-1, with D unresolved. Germline loops: CDR1 SNHLY, CDR2 FYNNEI. V was cut by 6 bases and J by 8 bases, with 16 bases left in between. CDR3 size: 13 residues. In DNA, the CDR3 is TGTGCCAGCAGCCCTACGGTGGAGGGCGAAGCTTTCTTT. This encodes CASSPTVEGEAFF.

The J gene is TRBJ1-1, the V gene TRBV6-6, with TRBD1 identical over 9 bases. Germline trimming cut 6 bases from V and 8 bases from J; bases unmatched to any gene: 7. This CDR3 is 13 amino acids long. Germline CDR1 reads MNHNY; CDR2 reads SVGAGI (reference sequence). This CDR3 reads CASSRQGVGEAFF. The CDR3 region has the DNA TGTGCCAGCAGCCGACAGGGGGTCGGAGAAGCTTTCTTT.

This clone appeared a single time. Other DNA sequences from this sample encode an identical CDR3 as well. The chain links TRBV7-9 to TRBJ2-2, with D hard to call. This CDR3 is 14 amino acids long. Germline V lookup: CDR1 SEHNR, CDR2 FQNEAQ (reference sequence). V lost 2 bases to trimming and J lost 0 bases, with 4 bases between them. The CDR3, as DNA: TGTGCCAGCAGCTTACCGCCGAACACCGGGGAGCTGTTTTTT. Amino acids: CASSLPPNTGELFF.

The J gene is TRBJ2-2, the V gene TRBV2; possibly TRBD1 for D (6 bases). V gave up 5 bases and J gave up 7 bases, with 8 bases separating them. This CDR3 is built from 12 residues. Germline assignment: CDR1 SNHLY and CDR2 FYNNEI. The CDR3 nucleotides are TGTGCCAGCAGTACAGGGAACGGGGAGCTGTTTTTT. Translation gives CASSTGNGELFF.

V and J are TRBV5-1 and TRBJ1-1; 7 bases match TRBD1. V shed 5 bases and J 1 base; nucleotides not matched to a gene: 14. Germline-derived CDR1 and CDR2 are SGHRS and YFSETQ. The CDR3 extends over 17 amino acids. The CDR3 sequence: CASSLRPPQGGNTEAFF. CDR3 DNA sequence: TGCGCCAGCAGTCTAAGACCACCCCAGGGGGGGAACACTGAAGCTTTCTTT. Based on the CDR3 plus reference TRBV5-1 and TRBJ1-1, the full variable domain is KAGVTQTPRYLIKTRGQQVTLSCSPISGHRSVSWYQQTPGQGLQFLFEYFSETQRNKGNFPGRFSGRQFSNSRSEMNVSTLELGDSALYLCASSLRPPQGGNTEAFFGQGTRLTVV.

The chain joins TRBV7-3 to TRBJ2-3; D might be TRBD2 (6 bases). V was trimmed by 2 bases and J by 0 bases, leaving 12 bases between them. The germline CDR1 and CDR2 sequences are SGHTA and FQGTGA. The CDR3 consists of 16 residues. CDR3 sequence (DNA): TGTGCCAGCAGCTTAGAGTCGGGGACTAGCACAGATACGCAGTATTTT. Translating gives CASSLESGTSTDTQYF.

As concerns this clone: The same CDR3 also results from other DNA sequences found in this sample. The V gene is TRBV12-5, the J gene TRBJ1-1; D is unresolved. Looked up from germline, CDR1 is LGHNT and CDR2 is FRNRAP. The CDR3 has 12 residues. V lost 5 bases, J lost 1 base, and 5 bases lay in between. The CDR3 nucleotides are TGTGCTAGTGGTCTCGAGAACACTGAAGCTTTCTTT. Its protein is CASGLENTEAFF.

This chain links TRBV27 with TRBJ1-2; TRBD1 agrees at 10 bases. Germline assignment: CDR1 MNHEY and CDR2 SMNVEV (reference sequence). CDR3 size: 14 residues. The trim removed 6 bases at V and 2 bases at J, leaving 3 bases unmatched. DNA of the CDR3: TGTGCCAGCAGGGACAGGGGGGGGAACTATGGCTACACCTTC. Its protein is CASRDRGGNYGYTF.

The V gene is TRBV27, the J gene TRBJ1-1; 10 nucleotides line up with TRBD1. Looked up from germline, CDR1 is MNHEY and CDR2 is SMNVEV (reference sequence). Trimming at V came to 5 bases and at J to 0 bases, leaving 15 bases not matched to a gene. CDR3 length: 19 residues. Written as DNA, the CDR3 is TGTGCCAGCAGTCGCCGATCCCGGGACAGGGGACCGATGAACACTGAAGCTTTCTTT. Amino acid sequence: CASSRRSRDRGPMNTEAFF.

A remark on this clone: Other DNA sequences in the sample encode the same CDR3. V and J are TRBV5-1 and TRBJ2-5; D is uncertain. The germline V gene encodes CDR1 SGHRS and CDR2 YFSETQ. V was trimmed by 0 bases and J by 5 bases, leaving 8 bases between them. The CDR3 length is 13 residues. The CDR3 reads CASSLGPRETQYF. DNA for the CDR3: TGCGCCAGCAGCTTGGGGCCTAGGGAGACCCAGTACTTC.

This clone was observed a single time. The J gene is TRBJ2-7, the V gene TRBV6-5, with D perhaps matching TRBD2 (5 bases). CDR3 length equals 15 residues. V lost 6 bases and J 5 bases, leaving 20 bases between the germline ends. The germline V gene has CDR1 MNHEY and CDR2 SVGAGI. This CDR3 is CASRDSGAGWNEQYF. CDR3 coding DNA: TGTGCCAGCAGGGACTCAGGCGCCGGTTGGAACGAGCAGTACTTC.

The genes are TRBV29-1 and TRBJ1-3; TRBD1 is a possible D gene (5 bases). The CDR3 covers 12 residues. Germline V CDR1 and CDR2: SQVTM, ANQGSEA. Trimming pared 5 bases from V and 4 bases from J, leaving 9 bases between. CDR3 protein: CSVRDQGNTIYF. In DNA form, the CDR3 reads TGCAGCGTTCGGGACCAAGGAAACACCATATATTTT. Using reference TRBV29-1 and TRBJ1-3 for the parts outside the CDR3, the full variable domain is SAVISQKPSRDICQRGTSLTIQCQVDSQVTMMFWYRQQPGQSLTLIATANQGSEATYESGFVIDKFPISRPNLTFSTLTVSNMSPEDSSIYLCSVRDQGNTIYFGEGSWLTVV.

The chain links TRBV30 to TRBJ2-1; D might be TRBD1 (5 bases). V was shortened by 4 bases and J by 9 bases, with 22 bases between the two germline ends. CDR3 length: 15 amino acids. The germline CDR1 and CDR2 sequences are GTSNPN and SVGIG (reference sequence). The DNA for the CDR3 is TGTGCCTGGAAATGGGGCGCTTCAGGGCCGGGTGAGCAGTTCTTC. It specifies CAWKWGASGPGEQFF.

J is TRBJ2-1 and V is TRBV4-3; 7 nucleotides align to TRBD2. Germline CDR1 and CDR2: LGHNA and YSLEER. This CDR3 contains 18 residues. J was trimmed by 3 bases and V by 0 bases; bases with no gene match: 11. CDR3 protein: CASSQDGGDGMNYNEQFF. The CDR3 nucleotides read TGCGCCAGCAGCCAAGATGGGGGGGACGGGATGAACTACAATGAGCAGTTCTTC.

In the case of this clone: Other nucleotide sequences from this sample produce the same CDR3. The chain couples TRBV20-1 to TRBJ2-3; D ambiguous. This CDR3 is built from 11 residues. Trimming took 6 bases from V and 5 from J, leaving 9 bases between them. Germline V gene lookup returns CDR1 DFQATT and CDR2 SNEGSKA (reference sequence). The CDR3 nucleotides read TGCAGTGCGAATCGAGGAGATACGCAGTATTTT. This encodes CSANRGDTQYF.

This clone was recorded once. V gene TRBV4-3 combines with J gene TRBJ2-1; 16 bases match TRBD2. Germline CDR1 and CDR2: LGHNA and YSLEER. The CDR3 runs to 15 residues. V was pared by 4 bases and J by 9 bases, with 3 bases of the junction left unmatched. The CDR3 is CASSLGLAGGSEQFF. The CDR3 bases are TGCGCCAGCAGCCTGGGACTAGCGGGAGGGAGTGAGCAGTTCTTC.

The chain has TRBV11-2 and TRBJ2-7, with a possible D match to TRBD1 (5 bases). This CDR3 spans 12 amino acids. Trimming stripped 5 bases from V and 3 bases from J, with 8 bases between. CDR1 and CDR2 from the germline V gene are SGHAT and FQNNGV. CDR3 sequence: CASSRQSYEQYF. CDR3 nucleotide sequence: TGTGCCAGCAGCCGACAGAGCTACGAGCAGTACTTC.

This chain connects TRBV9 to TRBJ2-3; the D is unclear. The V and J ends lost 0 bases and 4 bases respectively, with 9 bases between them. The V gene's germline CDR1 is SGDLS and CDR2 YYNGEE. CDR3 length: 14 amino acids. CDR3 in amino acids: CASSVGPSADTQYF. DNA for the CDR3: TGTGCCAGCAGCGTAGGTCCCAGCGCAGATACGCAGTATTTT.

The V and J genes are TRBV5-1 and TRBJ1-1; the match to TRBD1 covers 7 bases. Trimming cost V 3 bases and J 6 bases; bases outside gene matches: 14. The CDR3 length is 16 residues. Germline loops: CDR1 SGHRS, CDR2 YFSETQ. CDR3 DNA: TGCGCCAGCAGCTACGACAGGGCTCGTAGGTACGCTGAAGCTTTCTTT. This sequence encodes CASSYDRARRYAEAFF.

The chain carries TRBV12-2 and TRBJ2-1; TRBD2, the D gene given by the table, was not confirmed from the DNA. TRBV12-2 is assigned pseudogene status. CDR3 length: 21 residues. CDR3: CASRFLSEGSSGRLEDNEQFF. The CDR3 nucleotides are TGTGCAAGTCGCTTCTTGTCCGAAGGGAGTAGCGGGAGGCTTGAGGACAATGAGCAGTTCTTC.

The rearrangement uses TRBV29-1 and TRBJ2-3; D gene ambiguous. V was shortened by 1 base and J by 0 bases, with 8 bases between the two germline ends. The CDR3 is 14 residues long. Germline CDR1 reads SQVTM; CDR2 reads ANQGSEA. The DNA for the CDR3 is TGCAGCGTTGAAGGTGTTGGTAGCACAGATACGCAGTATTTT. This codes for CSVEGVGSTDTQYF.

The rearrangement joins TRBV11-1 to TRBJ2-7; D is tentatively TRBD1 or TRBD2 (6 bases each). Germline CDR1 and CDR2: SGHAT and FQDESV (reference sequence). This CDR3 contains 14 residues. Between the trimmed V and J ends, which lost 5 bases and 2 bases, there was a span of 13 bases. CDR3 DNA sequence: TGTGCCAGCAGCCCCCGGGGGCTTGCCTACGAGCAGTACTTC. Its translation is CASSPRGLAYEQYF.

The chain uses TRBV19 and TRBJ1-2, with D tentatively TRBD1 (5 bases). V was trimmed by 4 bases and J by 0 bases, leaving 15 bases between them. This CDR3 is 16 amino acids long. Looked up from germline, CDR1 is LNHDA and CDR2 is SQIVND (reference sequence). The CDR3 DNA is TGTGCCAGTAGTAGAATCGACCCGGGGGCTAACTATGGCTACACCTTC. It encodes CASSRIDPGANYGYTF.

V gene TRBV7-3 combines with J gene TRBJ2-5; TRBD2 might be the D (6 bases). The J call could be wrong; TRBJ2-7 is a better fit for the DNA end. This CDR3 region has 13 residues. Germline V gene sequence: CDR1 SGHTA, CDR2 FQGTGA. This CDR3 reads CASSLNPGDEQYF. As DNA, the CDR3 is TGTGCCAGCAGCTTAAACCCGGGGGACGAGCAGTACTTC.